This TCR beta chain was recovered during a study of vaccination effects on CD4 cells after COVID-19. Clones were read by immunoSEQ multiplex PCR, and TCRdb kept only the in-frame ones, dropping some. The table includes around 53,000 clones, roughly 77% detected once. This clone was observed a few times. What it recognizes is unknown. This CDR3 spans 15 amino acids. The ends lost 4 bases at V and 1 base at J; junction bases unmatched: 3. CDR1 and CDR2 (germline): KGHSH, LQKENI. Sequencing followed a ViraFEST assay step that expanded antigen-specific CD4+ T cells with viral peptide pools. When around 10 days of culture had elapsed, CD4+ T cells were isolated. By PCR, the person was confirmed to have had SARS-CoV-2 infection between March and December 2020. Cultures given an HIV-1 Nef peptide pool acted as the negative control.

The chain employs TRBV18 and TRBJ2-7; 11 positions match TRBD1. This sample comprised CD4+ T cells from PBMCs cultured with HIV peptides, obtained before COVID-19 vaccination. Subset reported: HIV-1 Nef peptide pool negative control/reference culture. The source is a human donor who had a prior SARS-CoV-2 infection. CDR3 nucleotides: TGTGCCAGCTCACGGGGACAGGGGGGATCCTACGAGCAGTACTTC. It encodes CASSRGQGGSYEQYF.